These 24 T cell receptor beta chains share one sample of origin, sequenced in a study of cytomegalovirus exposure and HLA in healthy donors. PCR involved 60 Vbeta and 13 Jbeta primers. Profiling relied on immunoSEQ multiplex PCR, and the TCRdb table lists in-frame clones only, not all of them. Found here are more than 95,000 clones, under 65% of them singletons; the top ten hold under 4%. The sample was PBMCs. Receptors were obtained from a man in his 60s in good health and CMV-seronegative.

This chain joins TRBV5-1 and TRBJ2-5, with TRBD2 identical over 8 bases. There are 15 residues in the CDR3. The germline CDR1 and CDR2 sequences are SGHRS and YFSETQ. Unmatched junction bases numbered 10, after V lost 4 bases and J lost 5 bases. CDR3 sequence (DNA): TGCGCCAGCAGCGTCGCGAGCGGGGGTGGCGAGACCCAGTACTTC. Amino acids: CASSVASGGGETQYF.

J is TRBJ2-2 and V is TRBV6-5, with D possibly matching TRBD2 (5 bases). The V and J ends lost 7 bases and 1 base respectively, with 10 bases between them. Germline V lookup: CDR1 MNHEY, CDR2 SVGAGI. The CDR3 is 14 amino acids. In nucleotides, the CDR3 is TGTGCCAGCACTGGACTCGTGAACACCGGGGAGCTGTTTTTT. This encodes CASTGLVNTGELFF.

This clone was recorded once. Here the CDR3 reads CASSQGVISNEQYF. CDR3 nucleotide sequence: TGCGCCAGCAGCCAGGGGGTTATTTCGAACGAGCAGTACTTC. The chain carries TRBV10-2 and TRBJ2-7; 7 bases match TRBD1. Per the germline V gene, CDR1 is WSHSY and CDR2 is SAAADI. The length of the CDR3 is 14 residues. V shed 6 bases and J 5 bases; nucleotides not matched to a gene: 10.

The chain employs TRBV30 and TRBJ1-5; D uncertain. V shed 3 bases and J shed 5 bases, with 8 bases lying between them. The CDR3 runs 12 residues. Germline CDR1 GTSNPN, CDR2 SVGIG (reference sequence). CDR3 region: CAWSFTHQPQHF. CDR3 nucleotides: TGTGCCTGGAGCTTCACTCATCAGCCCCAGCATTTT.

The rearrangement uses TRBV9 and TRBJ2-7; maybe TRBD1 (5 bases). V was trimmed by 4 bases and J by 6 bases, leaving 8 bases between them. This CDR3 comprises 11 residues. CDR1 is SGDLS and CDR2 is YYNGEE in the germline V gene. CDR3 protein: CASSQGREQYF. The CDR3 bases are TGTGCCAGCAGCCAGGGCCGCGAGCAGTACTTC.

J is TRBJ2-1 and V is TRBV4-1, with a possible D match to TRBD2 (5 bases). The CDR3 has 16 amino acids. Per the germline V gene, CDR1 is MGHRA and CDR2 is YSYEKL. The germline V and J ends were trimmed by 4 bases and 7 bases, with 20 bases remaining between them. The CDR3 DNA follows: TGCGCCAGCAGCCCTCGCCCGCTACGGGATAGTAATGAGCAGTTCTTC. Amino acid sequence: CASSPRPLRDSNEQFF.

The V call is TRBV9, the J call TRBJ1-4; D perhaps matches TRBD1 (5 bases). The CDR3 is made up of 15 amino acids. V was trimmed by 3 bases and J by 0 bases, leaving 9 bases between them. Germline V gene sequence: CDR1 SGDLS, CDR2 YYNGEE. CDR3 nucleotides: TGTGCCAGCAGCGGACCAGGGCCAACTAATGAAAAACTGTTTTTT. Translation: CASSGPGPTNEKLFF.

The chain is built from TRBV5-1 and TRBJ1-1, with a tentative D call TRBD1 (5 bases). The germline V and J ends were trimmed by 4 bases and 7 bases, with 17 bases remaining between them. Germline V gene sequence: CDR1 SGHRS, CDR2 YFSETQ. The CDR3 extends over 14 amino acids. CDR3 in DNA: TGCGCCAGCAGCAAAGCGGGGCGCGATAATGAAGCTTTCTTT. It specifies CASSKAGRDNEAFF.

There are a few counts of this clone. V gene TRBV6-5 combines with J gene TRBJ1-6; TRBD1 is a possible D gene (5 bases). The CDR3 loop spans 15 amino acids. Trimming removed 5 bases at V and 0 bases at J, with 8 bases between. CDR1 and CDR2 from the germline V gene are MNHEY and SVGAGI. The CDR3 is CASSNQGSYNSPLHF. DNA of the CDR3: TGTGCCAGCAGTAACCAGGGCTCCTATAATTCACCCCTCCACTTT.

This chain connects TRBV5-1 to TRBJ1-1, with 10 bases aligning to TRBD1. The CDR3 is 16 residues long. Germline V gene lookup returns CDR1 SGHRS and CDR2 YFSETQ. V was pared by 0 bases and J by 6 bases, with 8 bases of the junction left unmatched. The CDR3 coding sequence is TGCGCCAGCAGCTTGGGGGACAGGGGTTACATGGCTGAAGCTTTCTTT. It encodes CASSLGDRGYMAEAFF.

This CDR3 is CAISGLAGGSSQETQYF. CDR3 nucleotide sequence: TGTGCCATCAGCGGACTAGCGGGAGGTTCATCCCAAGAGACCCAGTACTTC. V gene TRBV10-3 combines with J gene TRBJ2-5, with TRBD2 identical over 14 bases. The J segment lost 1 base and the V segment lost 6 bases, leaving 7 bases of the junction unmatched. The CDR3 sequence is 17 residues long. CDR1 is ENHRY, CDR2 SYGVKD, per germline.

This chain uses TRBV19 with TRBJ1-5; D is uncertain. V was trimmed by 6 bases and J by 4 bases, leaving 25 bases between them. Germline V gene lookup returns CDR1 LNHDA and CDR2 SQIVND (reference sequence). The CDR3 has 18 amino acids. CDR3 sequence (DNA): TGTGCCAGTAGGAACACCCGCCCCACAGCAGGCCCTAATCAGCCCCAGCATTTT. This gives the protein CASRNTRPTAGPNQPQHF.

The gene calls are TRBV28 and TRBJ2-5; possible D gene TRBD2, 7 bases. Trimming shortened V by 2 bases and J by 5 bases, and 15 bases separated the two germline ends. The germline gives CDR1 MDHEN, CDR2 SYDVKM. The length of the CDR3 is 15 residues. CDR3 sequence: CASSLTGGPQETQYF. As DNA, the CDR3 is TGTGCCAGCAGTTTAACCGGGGGGCCCCAGGAGACCCAGTACTTC.

This chain connects TRBV6-1 to TRBJ1-3, with TRBD1 matching over 7 bases. Per germline, CDR1 MNHNS and CDR2 SASEGT. CDR3 length: 15 amino acids. Trimming at V came to 6 bases and at J to 4 bases, leaving 9 bases not matched to a gene. Written as DNA, the CDR3 is TGTGCCAGCAGCGTCCCACAGGGGACCGGAAACACCATATATTTT. This encodes CASSVPQGTGNTIYF.

The chain combines TRBV5-1 with TRBJ2-7; TRBD2 is a possible D gene (5 bases). Germline values: CDR1 SGHRS, CDR2 YFSETQ. The V and J ends lost 4 bases and 5 bases respectively, with 10 bases between them. CDR3 length: 12 residues. Here the CDR3 reads CASSVPGDEQYF. The CDR3 bases are TGCGCCAGCAGCGTACCCGGGGACGAGCAGTACTTC.

J is TRBJ2-7 and V is TRBV19, with TRBD2 as a possible D gene (6 bases). V was trimmed by 4 bases and J by 4 bases, leaving 14 bases between them. Looked up from germline, CDR1 is LNHDA and CDR2 is SQIVND (reference sequence). The CDR3 spans 14 residues. The CDR3 nucleotides read TGTGCCAGTAGTACGCAGGGAGGAGGATACGAGCAGTACTTC. Translating gives CASSTQGGGYEQYF.

V and J are TRBV6-5 and TRBJ1-2; D is possibly TRBD1 (6 bases). Trimming took 0 bases from V and 4 from J, leaving 15 bases between them. Per the germline V gene, CDR1 is MNHEY and CDR2 is SVGAGI. The CDR3 contains 16 residues. CDR3 bases: TGTGCCAGCAGTTACTCGGAGCTGACAGGTTTCTATGGCTACACCTTC. It is translated as CASSYSELTGFYGYTF.

CDR3 sequence reads: CASSLAFGEQYF. The CDR3 nucleotides are TGTGCCAGCAGCTTAGCCTTCGGCGAGCAGTACTTC. The chain uses TRBV7-9 and TRBJ2-7; D not certain. Germline CDR1 is SEHNR and CDR2 is FQNEAQ (reference sequence). This CDR3 is 12 amino acids long. Trimming shortened V by 0 bases and J by 6 bases, and 6 bases separated the two germline ends.

The chain is built from TRBV2 and TRBJ1-1, with 7 nucleotides matching TRBD1. The CDR3 is 13 amino acids. V shed 4 bases, J shed 11 bases, and the junction held 10 bases outside the gene matches. Germline lookup yields CDR1 SNHLY and CDR2 FYNNEI. This CDR3 is CASSVTGVGYAFF. The CDR3 DNA sequence: TGTGCCAGCAGTGTCACAGGGGTGGGGTATGCTTTCTTT. The full variable domain, rest sourced from reference TRBV2 and TRBJ1-1, is EPEVTQTPSHQVTQMGQEVILRCVPISNHLYFYWYRQILGQKVEFLVSFYNNEISEKSEIFDDQFSVERPDGSNFTLKIRSTKLEDSAMYFCASSVTGVGYAFFGQGTRLTVV.

The genes are TRBV6-1 and TRBJ2-7; the D gene is possibly TRBD2 (5 bases). In germline, CDR1 is MNHNS, CDR2 SASEGT. This CDR3 contains 14 residues. V lost 7 bases and J lost 3, with 16 bases in between. The CDR3 region has the DNA TGTGCCAGCACCGTCGGGCGGGCAGACTACGAGCAGTACTTC. This gives the protein CASTVGRADYEQYF.

The chain combines TRBV7-2 with TRBJ2-7; perhaps TRBD1 as D (6 bases). The CDR3 covers 17 residues. Germline CDR1 and CDR2: SGHTA and FQGNSA. With 2 bases removed from V and 2 bases from J, the gap between germline ends came to 19 bases. CDR3 region: CASSLRDGAGDPYEQYF. As DNA, the CDR3 is TGTGCCAGCAGCTTAAGGGACGGCGCAGGGGACCCCTACGAGCAGTACTTC.

V usage is TRBV19 and J usage is TRBJ2-5, with TRBD2 matching over 7 bases. Germline trimming cut 10 bases from V and 0 bases from J; bases unmatched to any gene: 8. In germline, CDR1 is LNHDA, CDR2 SQIVND (reference sequence). This CDR3 is built from 14 residues. CDR3 DNA sequence: TGTGCCACCGCATGGGCGGGGGACCAAGAGACCCAGTACTTC. This encodes CATAWAGDQETQYF. The full variable domain, with the rest looked up from reference TRBV19 and TRBJ2-5, is DGGITQSPKYLFRKEGQNVTLSCEQNLNHDAMYWYRQDPGQGLRLIYYSQIVNDFQKGDIAEGYSVSREKKESFPLTVTSAQKNPTAFYLCATAWAGDQETQYFGPGTRLLVL.

The V and J genes are TRBV7-2 and TRBJ2-3; 7 bases match TRBD2. V gave up 7 bases and J gave up 8 bases; unmatched junction bases: 12. Germline V lookup: CDR1 SGHTA, CDR2 FQGNSA. CDR3 length: 14 residues. The CDR3 loop reads CASTGAPTGGTQYF. CDR3 nucleotide sequence: TGTGCCAGCACCGGGGCACCGACGGGGGGTACGCAGTATTTT.

This clone was detected only a few times. The J gene is TRBJ2-1, the V gene TRBV12-5, with 11 positions matching TRBD2. The CDR3 extends over 16 amino acids. Trimming took 1 base from V and 6 from J; bases not matched to a gene: 5. Germline V gives CDR1 LGHNT, CDR2 FRNRAP. The CDR3: CASGLGLAGGGNEQFF. The CDR3 DNA follows: TGTGCTAGTGGTTTGGGCCTAGCGGGGGGCGGCAATGAGCAGTTCTTC.